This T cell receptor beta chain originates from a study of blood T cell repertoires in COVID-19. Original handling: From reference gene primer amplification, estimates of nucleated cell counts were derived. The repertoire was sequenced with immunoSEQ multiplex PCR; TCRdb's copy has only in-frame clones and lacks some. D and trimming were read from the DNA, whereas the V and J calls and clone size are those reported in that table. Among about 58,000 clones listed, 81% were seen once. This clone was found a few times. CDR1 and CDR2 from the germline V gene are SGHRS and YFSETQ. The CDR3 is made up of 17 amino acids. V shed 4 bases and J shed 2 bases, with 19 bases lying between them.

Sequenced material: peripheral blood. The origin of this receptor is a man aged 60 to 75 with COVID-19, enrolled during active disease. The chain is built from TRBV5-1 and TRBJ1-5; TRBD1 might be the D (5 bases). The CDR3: CASSPDGRAVGNQPQHF. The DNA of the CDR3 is TGCGCCAGCAGCCCTGACGGCAGGGCGGTTGGCAATCAGCCCCAGCATTTT.